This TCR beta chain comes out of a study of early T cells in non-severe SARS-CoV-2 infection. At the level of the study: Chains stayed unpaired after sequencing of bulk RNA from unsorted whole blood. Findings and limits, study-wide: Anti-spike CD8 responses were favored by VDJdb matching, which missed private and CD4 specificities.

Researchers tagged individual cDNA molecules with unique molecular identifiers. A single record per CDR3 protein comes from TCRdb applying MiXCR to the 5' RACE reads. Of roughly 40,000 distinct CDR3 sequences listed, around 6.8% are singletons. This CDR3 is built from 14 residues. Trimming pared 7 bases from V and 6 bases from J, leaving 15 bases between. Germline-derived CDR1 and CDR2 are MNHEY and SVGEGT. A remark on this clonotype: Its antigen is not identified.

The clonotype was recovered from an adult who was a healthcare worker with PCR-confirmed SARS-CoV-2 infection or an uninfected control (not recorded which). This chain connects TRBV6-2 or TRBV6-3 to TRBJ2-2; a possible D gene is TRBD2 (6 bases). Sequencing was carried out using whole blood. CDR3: CASIKGGIAGELFF. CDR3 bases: TGTGCCAGCATCAAGGGAGGTATCGCCGGGGAGCTGTTTTTT.